Below, one TCR beta chain is given with its context. Its antigen is undetermined. Germline loops: CDR1 MNHGY, CDR2 SVAAGI. The ends were cut back, 8 bases at V and 2 bases at J, with 19 bases in the middle. The CDR3 totals 17 residues. The sample comes from a study of T cell responses to AZD1222 COVID-19 vaccine. Study-wide results and limits: Unmutated variant regions are reportedly targeted by nearly half of spike-specific TCRs.

TCRdb keeps only in-frame clones here, not all; method: immunoSEQ multiplex PCR. The sample lists under 130,000 clones, approximately 90% occurring once. The sequence was collected from an adult in good health. The sample here was peripheral blood, taken on day 0 of AZD1222 vaccination. This chain connects TRBV6-9 to TRBJ1-6; no clear D gene. Here the CDR3 reads CASFFREESAYNSPLHF. The CDR3 DNA sequence: TGTGCCAGCTTTTTCCGCGAGGAGAGTGCCTATAATTCACCCCTCCACTTT.